This T cell receptor beta chain was obtained from a study of cytomegalovirus exposure and HLA in healthy donors. Study-level information: Inside one of the first data releases sat about 85 million unique TCRs taken from HLA-typed donors. Broader study findings: The listing of 150 to 200 TCR beta chains classed them as cytomegalovirus-associated. TRBV6-2, TRBV6-3 and some other V segments were excluded as indistinguishable. The dataset shows that most TCR sequences were rare, while some public TCRs occurred in many donors.

Turning to this clone: Its antigen is currently unknown.

With 60 Vbeta and 13 Jbeta primers, the PCR was carried out. The method was immunoSEQ multiplex PCR; TCRdb's version includes in-frame clones alone and lacks a portion of them. Of approximately 180,000 clones in the sample, around 81% were seen once. CDR3 size: 12 residues. Germline assignment: CDR1 SGHTA and CDR2 FQGNSA. The V end lost 5 bases, the J end lost 8 bases, and 10 bases lay between the germline ends. The sequencing sample was made of PBMCs. The chain is built from TRBV7-2 and TRBJ2-4; a possible D gene is TRBD2 (5 bases). The sequence was obtained from a woman aged 25 to 39 in good health and CMV-seronegative. The CDR3 DNA reads TGTGCCAGCAGCCAACTGAGGGACATTCAGTACTTC. It is translated as CASSQLRDIQYF.